A selection of T cell receptor beta chains follows, all from one sample in a study of T cell repertoires in cytomegalovirus infection. TCRdb redid the calling of the reads with MiXCR, one entry per CDR3 protein. The sample has 510,000 or so distinct CDR3 sequences, more than 20% seen once. Sequencing was carried out using PBMCs. These receptors originate from a human donor in good health (CMV status not recorded). Some clones in this sample may be carry-over from other donors' samples. CDR3s include the opening cysteine and the closing phenylalanine or tryptophan. The D gene is left open where the match is weak. Size values are once, few and many counts, or a class for expanded clones, and some rows have none.

d_call,j_call,clone_size,v_call,cdr3_aa,cdr3_nt
NA,TRBJ1-4,NA,TRBV7-4,CASSRAGGAVEKLFF,TGTGCCAGCAGCCGAGCGGGAGGGGCCGTGGAAAAACTGTTTTTT
NA,TRBJ1-3,few,TRBV19,CASSPGNTIYF,TGTGCCAGTAGTCCTGGAAACACCATATATTTT
NA,TRBJ2-7,few,TRBV6-1,CASSRTSLEQYF,TGTGCCAGCAGTCGGACATCCCTCGAGCAGTACTTC
TRBD2,TRBJ2-7,NA,TRBV30,CAWSVRSGNYEQYF,TGTGCCTGGAGTGTACGGAGCGGGAACTACGAGCAGTACTTC
NA,TRBJ1-1,NA,TRBV12-3/TRBV12-4,CASSNGWSGYVEAFF,TGTGCCAGCAGTAATGGATGGTCAGGATATGTTGAAGCTTTCTTT
NA,TRBJ2-3,NA,TRBV4-1,CASSQEASGADTQYF,TGCGCCAGCAGCCAAGAGGCTAGTGGGGCAGATACGCAGTATTTT
NA,TRBJ2-2,NA,TRBV11-1,CASSLIYTGELFF,TGTGCCAGCAGCTTGATTTACACCGGGGAGCTGTTTTTT
NA,TRBJ1-4,few,TRBV7-6,CASSLVDGGEKLFF,TGTGCCAGCAGCTTAGTGGACGGAGGGGAAAAACTGTTTTTT
NA,TRBJ1-4,few,TRBV12-3/TRBV12-4,CASTNGEKLFF,TGTGCCAGCACCAACGGGGAAAAACTGTTTTTT
NA,TRBJ2-7,few,TRBV7-6,CASSLEDSSLYEQYF,TGTGCCAGCAGCTTAGAGGACAGTAGTTTGTACGAGCAGTACTTC
NA,TRBJ2-1,few,TRBV6-5,CASSYILGNEQFF,TGTGCCAGCAGTTACATTCTGGGCAATGAGCAGTTCTTC
TRBD1,TRBJ1-2,NA,TRBV19,CASDPGQGALRGYTF,TGTGCCAGTGACCCGGGACAGGGGGCGCTTAGGGGCTACACCTTC
NA,TRBJ1-5,NA,TRBV19,CASSIPLVGTGGYSNQPQHF,TGTGCCAGTAGTATCCCTTTGGTTGGGACTGGCGGATATAGCAATCAGCCCCAGCATTTT
NA,TRBJ2-1,few,TRBV20-1,CSALQRETSYNEQFF,TGCAGTGCGCTACAAAGAGAAACCTCCTACAATGAGCAGTTCTTC
NA,TRBJ1-5,many,TRBV7-2,CASSLMGSNQPQHF,TGTGCCAGCAGCTTAATGGGGAGCAATCAGCCCCAGCATTTT
TRBD1,TRBJ1-2,few,TRBV4-1,CASRPGTGGREYYGYTF,TGCGCCAGCAGACCCGGGACAGGGGGCAGAGAGTACTATGGCTACACCTTC
NA,TRBJ2-2,many,TRBV7-2,CASSLDRRNTGELFF,TGTGCCAGCAGCTTAGACAGGAGGAACACCGGGGAGCTGTTTTTT
NA,TRBJ1-5,many,TRBV7-2,CASSLDIGQGSGNQPQHF,TGTGCCAGCAGCTTAGACATCGGTCAGGGAAGCGGCAATCAGCCCCAGCATTTT
TRBD2,TRBJ2-3,few,TRBV20-1,CSANPGGLAGPTDTQYF,TGCAGTGCTAACCCTGGGGGACTAGCGGGTCCCACAGATACGCAGTATTTT
TRBD2,TRBJ2-7,NA,TRBV4-3,CASSQEAAGGDYEQYF,TGCGCCAGCAGCCAAGAGGCAGCGGGAGGAGACTACGAGCAGTACTTC
NA,TRBJ1-2,NA,TRBV12-3/TRBV12-4,CASFSGLFGYTF,TGTGCCAGCTTTTCAGGGTTATTTGGCTACACCTTC
NA,TRBJ1-3,NA,TRBV27,CASRREADHGNTIYF,TGTGCCAGCCGACGTGAGGCGGACCATGGAAACACCATATATTTT
NA,TRBJ1-5,NA,TRBV19,CASSITGISNQPQHF,TGTGCCAGTAGTATTACAGGGATTAGCAATCAGCCCCAGCATTTT
NA,TRBJ2-3,NA,TRBV6-2/TRBV6-3,CASSQRRTKLVATDTQYF,TGTGCCAGCAGCCAGCGACGGACAAAGTTGGTTGCCACAGATACGCAGTATTTT
TRBD1,TRBJ2-5,NA,TRBV24-1,CATSDGTGGETQYF,TGTGCCACCAGTGATGGAACAGGGGGCGAGACCCAGTACTTC
TRBD2,TRBJ2-2,NA,TRBV5-4,CASSFGGLAGDTGELFF,TGTGCCAGCAGCTTTGGGGGACTAGCGGGAGATACCGGGGAGCTGTTTTTT
TRBD1,TRBJ1-4,NA,TRBV14,CASSRGDSRNEKLFF,TGTGCCAGCAGCCGAGGGGACAGCCGGAATGAAAAACTGTTTTTT
TRBD2,TRBJ2-1,NA,TRBV11-3,CASSPGTSGRAMFF,TGTGCCAGCAGCCCTGGGACTAGCGGGAGGGCCATGTTCTTC
NA,TRBJ1-2,many,TRBV7-2,CASSLFWTATNYGYTF,TGTGCCAGCAGCTTGTTTTGGACGGCTACGAACTATGGCTACACCTTC
TRBD1,TRBJ2-7,NA,TRBV9,CASSVGTGRYEQYF,TGTGCCAGCAGCGTAGGGACAGGGCGCTACGAGCAGTACTTC
NA,TRBJ1-3,few,TRBV12-3/TRBV12-4,CASSLWGVSGNTIYF,TGTGCCAGCAGTTTATGGGGCGTCTCTGGAAACACCATATATTTT
TRBD2,TRBJ2-3,NA,TRBV7-3,CASSRTSGPNYTQYF,TGTGCCAGCAGCCGCACTAGCGGACCCAACTATACGCAGTATTTT
NA,TRBJ1-2,NA,TRBV12-3/TRBV12-4,CASSPTGLWGYTF,TGTGCCAGCAGCCCCACAGGGTTATGGGGCTACACCTTC
NA,TRBJ2-3,NA,TRBV11-2,CASSLAIGSTDTQYF,TGTGCCAGCAGCTTAGCGATAGGCAGCACAGATACGCAGTATTTT
TRBD1,TRBJ2-5,NA,TRBV20-1,CSARPWDSLQETQYF,TGCAGTGCTAGACCGTGGGACAGCCTCCAAGAGACCCAGTACTTC
TRBD1,TRBJ2-3,few,TRBV6-5,CASSYSWTGGSTDTQYF,TGTGCCAGCAGTTACTCCTGGACAGGGGGTTCTACAGATACGCAGTATTTT
NA,TRBJ1-2,few,TRBV6-5,CASSYLGQGEGYTF,TGTGCCAGCAGTTACTTAGGTCAGGGTGAGGGCTACACCTTC
NA,TRBJ1-5,few,TRBV7-2,CASSLQHNQPQHF,TGTGCCAGCAGCTTACAGCACAATCAGCCCCAGCATTTT
NA,TRBJ1-2,NA,TRBV6-5,CASSSRTFYGYTF,TGTGCCAGCAGTTCTAGGACTTTCTATGGCTACACCTTC
NA,TRBJ2-2,NA,TRBV11-2,CASSFDYGELFF,TGTGCCAGCAGCTTTGACTACGGGGAGCTGTTTTTT
NA,TRBJ1-1,many,TRBV7-8,CASSLWGGTEAFF,TGTGCCAGCAGCCTGTGGGGTGGCACTGAAGCTTTCTTT
TRBD1,TRBJ1-4,few,TRBV7-2,CASSRSGTANEKLFF,TGTGCCAGCAGCCGATCCGGGACAGCTAATGAAAAACTGTTTTTT
TRBD2,TRBJ2-5,few,TRBV7-2,CASSLPTGLTETQYF,TGTGCCAGCAGCTTACCTACGGGACTAACAGAGACCCAGTACTTC
TRBD1,TRBJ1-5,NA,TRBV5-5,CASSQGGIRQGLYQPQHF,TGTGCCAGCAGTCAGGGGGGGATTAGGCAGGGGTTGTATCAGCCCCAGCATTTT
NA,TRBJ1-6,NA,TRBV11-1,CASSFRGWDNSPLHF,TGTGCCAGCAGCTTCAGGGGATGGGATAATTCACCCCTCCACTTT
NA,TRBJ2-3,many,TRBV12-3/TRBV12-4,CASSPPGDTQYF,TGTGCCAGCAGTCCCCCGGGAGATACGCAGTATTTT
NA,TRBJ2-2,few,TRBV6-2/TRBV6-3,CASRDNPNTGELFF,TGTGCCAGCCGGGACAATCCGAACACCGGGGAGCTGTTTTTT
NA,TRBJ1-4,NA,TRBV7-8,CASSLQQGEKLFF,TGTGCCAGCAGCCTCCAACAGGGAGAAAAACTGTTTTTT
TRBD2,TRBJ2-1,NA,TRBV5-6,CASSLVGTSGRANEQFF,TGTGCCAGCAGCCTAGTCGGCACTAGCGGGAGGGCCAATGAGCAGTTCTTC
NA,TRBJ2-5,NA,TRBV7-8,CASSSKTTQYF,TGTGCCAGCAGCTCCAAGACAACCCAGTACTTC
NA,TRBJ1-3,NA,TRBV11-1,CASSLGPRGGNTIYF,TGTGCCAGCAGCTTAGGCCCTCGCGGTGGAAACACCATATATTTT
TRBD2,TRBJ2-7,NA,TRBV18,CASSDGTRSYAQYF,TGTGCCAGCTCGGACGGGACTAGATCCTACGCGCAGTACTTC
NA,TRBJ2-1,few,TRBV5-6,CASSLALAWTDEQFF,TGTGCCAGCAGCTTGGCCCTAGCTTGGACCGATGAGCAGTTCTTC
TRBD2,TRBJ2-7,NA,TRBV5-1,CASSIAARLAGEQYF,TGCGCCAGCAGTATAGCTGCGAGACTAGCGGGCGAGCAGTACTTC
TRBD1,TRBJ2-1,few,TRBV5-1,CASSWTGTGGLNEQFF,TGCGCCAGCAGCTGGACCGGGACAGGGGGCCTGAATGAGCAGTTCTTC